One sample yielded the 2 T cell receptor beta chains listed below, sequenced in a study of T-cell reconstitution after alpha-beta-depleted transplantation in children (dated by TCRdb to 2016 to 2017). Libraries were built with PCR. Reads for this sample came from an Illumina HiSeq 2500. TCR libraries were prepared with molecular barcoding, using unique molecular identifiers to normalize TCRbeta repertoire quantification. TCRdb's own reprocessing of the public reads used fastp at Q25 and MiXCR and kept productive beta chains. Rows with a matching CDR3 protein are joined into one entry that keeps the most common DNA and genes. Recorded for this sample are approximately 640,000 distinct CDR3 sequences; roughly 15% of them occurred a single time. The ten largest clones capture approximately 1% of the sample. The sequenced sample was PBMCs from the stem cell graft donor, obtained from the stem cell graft. These TCRs come from a human donor who donated a stem cell graft to a child with acute myeloid leukemia.

This clonotype was observed a handful of times. This chain's CDR3 is CASSLAVGKLAKNIQYF. The CDR3 DNA sequence: TGTGCCAGCAGCTTAGCAGTTGGCAAGCTAGCCAAAAACATTCAGTACTTC. The gene calls are TRBV7-2 and TRBJ2-4; D is ambiguous. V was cut by 0 bases and J by 0 bases, with 12 bases left in between. The germline V gene has CDR1 SGHTA and CDR2 FQGNSA. The CDR3 covers 17 residues.

This clonotype turned up a few times. The chain employs TRBV12-3 or TRBV12-4 and TRBJ2-2, with D maybe TRBD2 (5 bases). The V end lost 5 bases, the J end lost 0 bases, and 10 bases lay between the germline ends. The CDR3 is 15 residues long. DNA of the CDR3: TGTGCCAGCAGTGAGGGCGATACGAACACCGGGGAGCTGTTTTTT. Translation: CASSEGDTNTGELFF.